This TCR beta chain was obtained from a study of T-cell memory formation after mild COVID-19. The study, taken as a whole, reports: Mainly CM and EM harbored the contracting CD4+ clones; mainly EMRA harbored the CD8+ ones. Confirmation of SARS-CoV-2 specificity was lacking for second-wave clones peaking day 37.

As for this clonotype: Its specificity is not known.

In TCRdb, the 5' RACE reads were re-called with MiXCR into one record per CDR3 protein. The sample lists 250,000 to 300,000 distinct CDR3 sequences, roughly 16% occurring once. The CDR3 extends over 15 amino acids. CDR1 SEHNR and CDR2 FQNEAQ come from the germline V gene (reference sequence). V was cut by 2 bases and J by 8 bases, with 13 bases left in between. The sequenced sample was PBMCs or a T cell subset sorted from them (not recorded which). The sequence came from a man aged 18 to 35 who had mild COVID-19 (a few samples of this study predate the infection). Cell type and time point are not known. The chain couples TRBV7-9 to TRBJ2-6; unclear D gene. CDR3 coding DNA: TGTGCCAGCAGCTTATTTCCCGACGGCCCCAACGTCCTGACTTTC. Translating gives CASSLFPDGPNVLTF.